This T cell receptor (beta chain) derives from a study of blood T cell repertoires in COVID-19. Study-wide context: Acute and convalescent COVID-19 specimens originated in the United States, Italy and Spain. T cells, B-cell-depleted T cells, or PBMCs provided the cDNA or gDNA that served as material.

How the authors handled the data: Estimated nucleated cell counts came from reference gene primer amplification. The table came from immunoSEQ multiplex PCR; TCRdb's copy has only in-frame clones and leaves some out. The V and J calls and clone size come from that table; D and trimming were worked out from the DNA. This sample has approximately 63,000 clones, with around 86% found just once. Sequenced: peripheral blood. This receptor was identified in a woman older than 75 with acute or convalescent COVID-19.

CDR3 bases: TGTGCCAGCAGCCACTGGGAGGGTACTGGAAACACCATATATTTT. The encoded protein is CASSHWEGTGNTIYF. This sequence joins TRBV3-1 (or the pseudogene TRBV3-2) and TRBJ1-3; D is unclear. There are 15 residues in the CDR3. Trimming cost V 3 bases and J 2 bases, with 11 bases left between them. CDR1 is LGHDT, CDR2 YNNKEL, per germline (reference sequence).